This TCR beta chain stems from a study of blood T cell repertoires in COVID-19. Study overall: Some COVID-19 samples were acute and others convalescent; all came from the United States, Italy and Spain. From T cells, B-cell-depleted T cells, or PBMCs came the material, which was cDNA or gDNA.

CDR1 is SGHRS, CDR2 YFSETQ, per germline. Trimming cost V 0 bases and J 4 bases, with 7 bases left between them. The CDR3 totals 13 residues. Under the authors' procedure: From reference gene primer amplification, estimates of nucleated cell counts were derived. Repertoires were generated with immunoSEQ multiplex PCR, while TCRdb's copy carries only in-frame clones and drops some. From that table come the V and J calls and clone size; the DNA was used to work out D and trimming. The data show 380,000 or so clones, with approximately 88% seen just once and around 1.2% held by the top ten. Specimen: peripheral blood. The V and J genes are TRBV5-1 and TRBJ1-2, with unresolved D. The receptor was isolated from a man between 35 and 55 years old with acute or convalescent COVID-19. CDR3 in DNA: TGCGCCAGCAGCTTGGGAGGGAGCTATGGCTACACCTTC. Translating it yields CASSLGGSYGYTF.